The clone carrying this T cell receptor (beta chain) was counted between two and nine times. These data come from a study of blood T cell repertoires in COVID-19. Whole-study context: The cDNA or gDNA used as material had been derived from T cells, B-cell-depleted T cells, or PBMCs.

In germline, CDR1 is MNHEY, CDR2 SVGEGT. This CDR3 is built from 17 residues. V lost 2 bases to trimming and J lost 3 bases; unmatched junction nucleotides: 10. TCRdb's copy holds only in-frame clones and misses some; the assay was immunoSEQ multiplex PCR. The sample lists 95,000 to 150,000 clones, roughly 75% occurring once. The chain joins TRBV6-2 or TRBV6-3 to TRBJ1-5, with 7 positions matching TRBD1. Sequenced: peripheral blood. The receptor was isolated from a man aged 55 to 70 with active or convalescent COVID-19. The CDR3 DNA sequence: TGTGCCAGCAGTTACCCGTTAACAGGGGCCAACAATCAGCCCCAGCATTTT. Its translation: CASSYPLTGANNQPQHF.